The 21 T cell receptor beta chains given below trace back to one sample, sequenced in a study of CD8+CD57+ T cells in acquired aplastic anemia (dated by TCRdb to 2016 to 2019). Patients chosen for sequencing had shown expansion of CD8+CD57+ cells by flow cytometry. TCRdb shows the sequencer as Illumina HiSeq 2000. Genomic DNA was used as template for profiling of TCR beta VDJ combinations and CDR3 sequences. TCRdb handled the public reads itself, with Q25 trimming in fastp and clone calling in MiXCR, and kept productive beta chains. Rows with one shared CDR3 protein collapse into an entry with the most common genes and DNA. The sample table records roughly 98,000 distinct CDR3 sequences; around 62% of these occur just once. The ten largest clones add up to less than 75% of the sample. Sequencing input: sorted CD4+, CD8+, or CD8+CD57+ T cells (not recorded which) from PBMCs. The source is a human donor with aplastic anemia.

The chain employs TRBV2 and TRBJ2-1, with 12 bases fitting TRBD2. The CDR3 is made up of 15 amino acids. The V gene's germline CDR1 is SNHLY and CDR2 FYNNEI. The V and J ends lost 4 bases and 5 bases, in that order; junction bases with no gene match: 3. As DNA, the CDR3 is TGTGCCAGCAGTGTACTAGCGGGGGGACACAATGAGCAGTTCTTC. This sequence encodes CASSVLAGGHNEQFF.

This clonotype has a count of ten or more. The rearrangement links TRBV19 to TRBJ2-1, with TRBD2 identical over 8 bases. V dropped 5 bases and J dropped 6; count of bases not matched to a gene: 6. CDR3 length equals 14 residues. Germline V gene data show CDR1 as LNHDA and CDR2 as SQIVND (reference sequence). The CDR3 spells CASSAWTSLNEQFF. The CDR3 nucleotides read TGTGCCAGTAGTGCCTGGACTAGCCTCAATGAGCAGTTCTTC.

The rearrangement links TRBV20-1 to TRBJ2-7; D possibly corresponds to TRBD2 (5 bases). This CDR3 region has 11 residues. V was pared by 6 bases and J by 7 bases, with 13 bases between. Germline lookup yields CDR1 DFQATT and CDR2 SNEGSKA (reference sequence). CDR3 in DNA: TGCAGTGCGGAGAACCGGGGTGAGCAGTACTTC. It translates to CSAENRGEQYF.

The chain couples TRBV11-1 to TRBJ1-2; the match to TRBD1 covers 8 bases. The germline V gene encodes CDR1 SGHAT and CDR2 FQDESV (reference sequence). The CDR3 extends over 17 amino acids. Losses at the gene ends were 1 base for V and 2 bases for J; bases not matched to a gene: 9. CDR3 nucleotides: TGTGCCAGCAGCTTAGTACAGGGGGGGGTTGTAAACTATGGCTACACCTTC. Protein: CASSLVQGGVVNYGYTF. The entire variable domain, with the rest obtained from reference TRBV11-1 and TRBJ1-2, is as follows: EAEVAQSPRYKITEKSQAVAFWCDPISGHATLYWYRQILGQGPELLVQFQDESVVDDSQLPKDRFSAERLKGVDSTLKIQPAELGDSAMYLCASSLVQGGVVNYGYTFGSGTRLTVV.

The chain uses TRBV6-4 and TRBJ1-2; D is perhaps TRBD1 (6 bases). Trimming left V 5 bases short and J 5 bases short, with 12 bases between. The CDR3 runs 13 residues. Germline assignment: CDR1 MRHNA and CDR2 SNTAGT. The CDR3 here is CASSPDRSYGYTF. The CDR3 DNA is TGTGCCAGCAGTCCAGACAGGAGTTATGGCTACACCTTC.

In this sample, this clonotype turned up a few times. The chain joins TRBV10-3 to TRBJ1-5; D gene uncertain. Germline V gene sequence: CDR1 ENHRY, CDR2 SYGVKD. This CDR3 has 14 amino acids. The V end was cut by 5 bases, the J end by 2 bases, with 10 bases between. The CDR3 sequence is CAISRERGNQPQHF. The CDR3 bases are TGTGCCATCAGTCGGGAACGGGGCAATCAGCCCCAGCATTTT.

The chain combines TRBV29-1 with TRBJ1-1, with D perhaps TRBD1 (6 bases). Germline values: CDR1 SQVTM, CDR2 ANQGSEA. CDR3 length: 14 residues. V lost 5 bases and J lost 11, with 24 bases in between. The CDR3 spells CSVNAGTTPVSAFF. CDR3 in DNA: TGCAGCGTTAATGCCGGGACAACCCCCGTTTCTGCTTTCTTT.

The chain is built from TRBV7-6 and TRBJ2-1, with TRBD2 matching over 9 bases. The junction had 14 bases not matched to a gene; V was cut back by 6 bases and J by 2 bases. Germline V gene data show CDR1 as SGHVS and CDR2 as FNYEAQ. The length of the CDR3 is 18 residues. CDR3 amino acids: CASSDSLDSGGPYNEQFF. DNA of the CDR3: TGTGCCAGCAGTGACTCCCTCGATAGCGGGGGTCCCTACAATGAGCAGTTCTTC.

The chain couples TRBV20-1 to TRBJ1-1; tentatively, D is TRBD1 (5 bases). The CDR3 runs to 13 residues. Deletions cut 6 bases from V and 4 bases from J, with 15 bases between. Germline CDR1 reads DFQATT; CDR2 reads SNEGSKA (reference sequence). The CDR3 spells CSALYGGSTEAFF. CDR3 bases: TGCAGTGCCCTTTACGGGGGAAGCACTGAAGCTTTCTTT.

The CDR3 sequence is CASSFDSTYEQYF. The CDR3 bases are TGTGCCAGCAGCTTCGACAGCACCTACGAGCAGTACTTC. The J gene is TRBJ2-7, the V gene TRBV7-2; D is possibly TRBD1 (5 bases). The V end lost 3 bases, the J end lost 2 bases, and 8 bases lay between the germline ends. The CDR3 contains 13 residues. From germline, CDR1 is SGHTA and CDR2 FQGNSA. The full variable domain, with the rest looked up from reference TRBV7-2 and TRBJ2-7, is GAGVSQSPSNKVTEKGKDVELRCDPISGHTALYWYRQSLGQGLEFLIYFQGNSAPDKSGLPSDRFSAERTGGSVSTLTIQRTQQEDSAVYLCASSFDSTYEQYFGPGTRLTVT.

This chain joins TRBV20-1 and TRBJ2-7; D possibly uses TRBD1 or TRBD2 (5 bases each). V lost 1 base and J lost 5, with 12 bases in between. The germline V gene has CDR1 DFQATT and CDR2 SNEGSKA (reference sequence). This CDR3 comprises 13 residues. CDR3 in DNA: TGCAGTGCTAGAGTCTCAGGGACCCACGAGCAGTACTTC. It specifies CSARVSGTHEQYF.

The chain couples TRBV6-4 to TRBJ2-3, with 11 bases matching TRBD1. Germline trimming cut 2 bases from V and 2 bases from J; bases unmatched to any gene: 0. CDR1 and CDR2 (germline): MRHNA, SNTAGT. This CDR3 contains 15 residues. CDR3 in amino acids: CASSDGQGATDTQYF. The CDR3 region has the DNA TGTGCCAGCAGTGACGGACAGGGGGCCACAGATACGCAGTATTTT.

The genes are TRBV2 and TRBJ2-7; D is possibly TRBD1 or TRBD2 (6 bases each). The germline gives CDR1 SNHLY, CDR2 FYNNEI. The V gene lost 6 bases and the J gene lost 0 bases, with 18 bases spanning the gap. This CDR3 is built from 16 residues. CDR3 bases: TGTGCCAGCAGCGTACAGGGACTGGGGACCTCCTACGAGCAGTACTTC. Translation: CASSVQGLGTSYEQYF.

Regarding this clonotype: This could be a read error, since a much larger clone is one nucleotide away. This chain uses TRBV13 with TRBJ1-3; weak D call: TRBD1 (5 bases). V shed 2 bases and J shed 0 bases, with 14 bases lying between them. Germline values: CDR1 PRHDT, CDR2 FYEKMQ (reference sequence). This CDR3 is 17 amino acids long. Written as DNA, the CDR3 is TGTGCCAGCAGCTTACCGCCCGGGGACCTCTCTGGAAACACCATATATTTT. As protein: CASSLPPGDLSGNTIYF.

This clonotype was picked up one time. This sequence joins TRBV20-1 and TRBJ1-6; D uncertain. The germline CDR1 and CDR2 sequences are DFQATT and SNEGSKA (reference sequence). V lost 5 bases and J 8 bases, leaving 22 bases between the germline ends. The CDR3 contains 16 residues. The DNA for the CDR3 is TGCAGTGCTCGTCGCCCCCTGCCGCGAGGTGATTCACCCCTCCACTTT. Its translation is CSARRPLPRGDSPLHF.

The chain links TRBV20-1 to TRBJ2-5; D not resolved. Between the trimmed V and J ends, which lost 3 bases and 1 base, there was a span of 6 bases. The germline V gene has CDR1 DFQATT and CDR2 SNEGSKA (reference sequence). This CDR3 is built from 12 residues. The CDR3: CSASGPQETQYF. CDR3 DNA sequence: TGCAGTGCTAGCGGGCCCCAAGAGACCCAGTACTTC.

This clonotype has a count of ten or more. CDR3 loop: CASRKGKLDGAQETQYF. DNA of the CDR3: TGTGCCAGCAGAAAAGGGAAATTAGACGGGGCCCAAGAGACCCAGTACTTC. The V gene is TRBV7-8, the J gene TRBJ2-5; perhaps D is TRBD1 or TRBD2 (5 bases each). CDR3 length: 17 amino acids. Trimming removed 6 bases at V and 1 base at J, with 21 bases between. Germline V CDR1 and CDR2: SGHVS, FQNEAQ.

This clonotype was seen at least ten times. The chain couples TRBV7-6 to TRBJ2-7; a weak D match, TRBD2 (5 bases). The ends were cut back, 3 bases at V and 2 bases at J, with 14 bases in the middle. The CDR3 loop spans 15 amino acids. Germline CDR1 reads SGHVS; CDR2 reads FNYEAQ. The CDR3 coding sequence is TGTGCCAGCAGCTTGAGCGGACCTGAGACCTACGAGCAGTACTTC. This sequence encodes CASSLSGPETYEQYF.

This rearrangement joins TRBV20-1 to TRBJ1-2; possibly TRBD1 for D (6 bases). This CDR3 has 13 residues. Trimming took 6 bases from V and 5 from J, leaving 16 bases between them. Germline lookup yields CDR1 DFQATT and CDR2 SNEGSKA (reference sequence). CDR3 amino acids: CSADQRGGYGYTF. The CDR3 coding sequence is TGCAGTGCCGACCAAAGGGGGGGTTATGGCTACACCTTC.

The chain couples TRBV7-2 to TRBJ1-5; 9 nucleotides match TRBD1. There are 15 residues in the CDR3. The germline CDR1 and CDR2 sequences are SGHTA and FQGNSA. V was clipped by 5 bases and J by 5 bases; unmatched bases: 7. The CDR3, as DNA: TGTGCCAGCAGCCACGGGGGACAGGGCCATCAGCCCCAGCATTTT. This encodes CASSHGGQGHQPQHF.

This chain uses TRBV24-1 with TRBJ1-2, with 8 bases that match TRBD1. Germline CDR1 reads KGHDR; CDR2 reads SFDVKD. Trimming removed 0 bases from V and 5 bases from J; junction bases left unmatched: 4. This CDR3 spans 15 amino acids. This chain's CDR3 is CATSDLWQGAYGYTF. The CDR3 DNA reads TGTGCCACCAGTGATTTGTGGCAGGGGGCATATGGCTACACCTTC.